This T cell receptor beta chain is drawn from a study of OX40 agonist ivuxolimab in advanced cancers. Overall study: Patients were infused with ivuxolimab every 2 weeks at 0.01 to 10 mg/kg.

Points on this clone: The sample has other DNA sequences that encode this CDR3 too.

V lost 2 bases, J lost 1 base, and 5 bases lay in between. The CDR3 length is 13 residues. CDR1 is MNHEY, CDR2 SMNVEV, per germline (reference sequence). TCRdb's table, derived via immunoSEQ multiplex PCR, lists solely in-frame clones and lacks some. The repertoire holds about 76,000 clones, with 85% as singletons. The input for sequencing was CD4+ or CD8+ T cells sorted from blood, taken in a trial of the OX40 agonist ivuxolimab. This clonotype originated in an adult with an advanced solid tumor such as melanoma, head and neck, liver or kidney cancer. This sequence joins TRBV27 and TRBJ1-1; D is undetermined. This chain's CDR3 is CASSLGRNTEAFF. The CDR3 DNA follows: TGTGCCAGCAGTTTAGGCAGGAACACTGAAGCTTTCTTT.